This T cell receptor (beta chain) appears in the sequencing data of a study of early T cells in non-severe SARS-CoV-2 infection. Study details: Unsorted whole blood bulk RNA was sequenced, with unpaired chains.

TCRdb analysed the 5' RACE reads with MiXCR anew, one entry per CDR3 protein. This sample has fewer than 40,000 distinct CDR3 sequences; around 7% occur once, and the top ten carry about an eighth. CDR1 and CDR2 from the germline V gene are KGHDR and SFDVKD. The CDR3 sequence is 16 residues long. V shed 4 bases and J 1 base; nucleotides not matched to a gene: 6. This clonotype appeared many times. This TCR derives from an adult who was a healthcare worker with PCR-confirmed SARS-CoV-2 infection or an uninfected control (not recorded which). Material: whole blood, obtained at baseline. This chain uses TRBV24-1 with TRBJ2-3; 8 nucleotides match TRBD1. Here the CDR3 DNA reads TGTGCCACCAGTGAAGCACCGGGACAGGGCACAGATACGCAGTATTTT. Its translation is CATSEAPGQGTDTQYF.